The clone carrying this T cell receptor (beta chain) was seen once. This record comes from a study of control samples from healthy donors and cancer patients. Profiling relied on immunoSEQ multiplex PCR, and the TCRdb table lists in-frame clones only, not all of them. The data contain 100,000 to 150,000 clones, roughly 92% of them singletons. The TCR sequence derives from a young man in good health. Material for sequencing was blood.

Written as DNA, the CDR3 is TGTGCCAGCAGTGAAAGGGGGCTGGGACAGCCCCAGCATTTT. This translates into CASSERGLGQPQHF. This rearrangement joins TRBV6-4 to TRBJ1-5; TRBD1 matches 7 bases. From germline, CDR1 is MRHNA and CDR2 SNTAGT. V dropped 3 bases and J dropped 7; count of bases not matched to a gene: 6. The CDR3 consists of 14 residues.